Listed here are 22 T cell receptor beta chains from one sample, sequenced in a study of blood T cell repertoires in COVID-19. Only in-frame clones appear in the TCRdb table, and some are missing; sequencing was by immunoSEQ multiplex PCR. The sample yields 300,000 to 450,000 clones, roughly 87% seen once. The source material was PBMCs or T cells enriched from blood (not recorded which). The receptors here all came from a woman aged 25 to 39 who had recovered from COVID-19.

The V and J genes are TRBV2 and TRBJ2-2; D perhaps matches TRBD2 (6 bases). The V end was cut by 2 bases, the J end by 0 bases, with 7 bases between. In germline, CDR1 is SNHLY, CDR2 FYNNEI. The CDR3 is made up of 15 amino acids. CDR3 region: CASSETGANTGELFF. CDR3 sequence (DNA): TGTGCCAGCAGTGAAACGGGGGCGAACACCGGGGAGCTGTTTTTT.

This chain uses TRBV28 with TRBJ1-4, with D perhaps matching TRBD1 (6 bases). Germline values: CDR1 MDHEN, CDR2 SYDVKM. V was pared by 1 base and J by 4 bases, with 10 bases between. The CDR3 loop spans 15 amino acids. The CDR3 DNA follows: TGTGCCAGCAGTTTATCAGGGGCGTTTAATGAAAAACTGTTTTTT. Amino acids: CASSLSGAFNEKLFF.

The V and J genes are TRBV7-2 and TRBJ1-2; 9 bases map to TRBD1. Losses at the gene ends were 0 bases for V and 7 bases for J; bases not matched to a gene: 9. The length of the CDR3 is 16 residues. Germline V gene sequence: CDR1 SGHTA, CDR2 FQGNSA. Written as DNA, the CDR3 is TGTGCCAGCAGCTTAGCAGGACAGGGGCTGACAGGTGGCTACACCTTC. Protein sequence: CASSLAGQGLTGGYTF.

The rearrangement uses TRBV5-4 and TRBJ2-5, with 9 positions matching TRBD1. The CDR3 contains 15 residues. Trimming removed 0 bases from V and 5 bases from J; junction bases left unmatched: 5. The germline CDR1 and CDR2 sequences are SGHNT and YYREEE (reference sequence). The CDR3 sequence is CASSLDGTGRETQYF. The CDR3 nucleotides read TGTGCCAGCAGCTTGGACGGGACAGGGCGGGAGACCCAGTACTTC.

The V gene is TRBV6-1, the J gene TRBJ1-6; D unresolved. V shed 3 bases and J shed 7 bases, with 16 bases lying between them. CDR3 length: 16 residues. The germline gives CDR1 MNHNS, CDR2 SASEGT. CDR3 sequence: CASSEEGLAGNSPLHF. CDR3 sequence (DNA): TGTGCCAGCAGTGAGGAGGGCCTGGCTGGCAATTCACCCCTCCACTTT.

V and J are TRBV15 and TRBJ1-2, with 8 bases identical to TRBD1. Per the germline V gene, CDR1 is LNHNV and CDR2 is YYDKDF (reference sequence). The CDR3 sequence is 16 residues long. The V and J ends lost 1 base and 7 bases, in that order; junction bases with no gene match: 11. The CDR3: CATSRGGTGGWGGYTF. The CDR3 DNA reads as TGTGCCACCAGCAGAGGGGGCACAGGGGGTTGGGGTGGCTACACCTTC.

The chain combines TRBV27 with TRBJ2-1, with D possibly TRBD1 on 6 matching bases. Germline V gene sequence: CDR1 MNHEY, CDR2 SMNVEV (reference sequence). V lost 8 bases and J 6 bases, leaving 11 bases between the germline ends. There are 12 residues in the CDR3. The CDR3 region has the DNA TGTGCCAGCTCCCTAGGGGGCAATGAGCAGTTCTTC. It is translated as CASSLGGNEQFF.

The rearrangement uses TRBV7-8 and TRBJ2-7; 9 positions agree with TRBD1. There are 16 residues in the CDR3. Trimming removed 1 base from V and 2 bases from J; junction bases left unmatched: 6. Looked up from germline, CDR1 is SGHVS and CDR2 is FQNEAQ. The CDR3 DNA is TGTGCCAGCAGCTTAGAACCGGGACAGGGTCCCTACGAGCAGTACTTC. It specifies CASSLEPGQGPYEQYF.

The V and J genes are TRBV19 and TRBJ2-7; 7 bases match TRBD2. Per the germline V gene, CDR1 is LNHDA and CDR2 is SQIVND (reference sequence). V lost 4 bases, J lost 0 bases, and 9 bases stayed unmatched. The CDR3 contains 16 residues. The CDR3 DNA reads TGTGCCAGTAGTACTTCCGGGACGGGGGGCTCCTACGAGCAGTACTTC. Translated: CASSTSGTGGSYEQYF.

This clone has only a few counts. The CDR3 DNA sequence: TGCGCCAGCAGTCCGGGCTCTGGGGCCAACGTCCTGACTTTC. It encodes CASSPGSGANVLTF. The chain couples TRBV4-3 to TRBJ2-6; D gene uncertain. From germline, CDR1 is LGHNA and CDR2 YSLEER. The germline V and J ends were trimmed by 6 bases and 0 bases, with 6 bases remaining between them. The CDR3 is 14 amino acids.

The rearrangement joins TRBV28 to TRBJ1-1, with 8 bases lining up with TRBD1. This CDR3 has 16 amino acids. V trimming: 6 bases; J trimming: 8 bases; junction bases outside the gene matches: 17. Looked up from germline, CDR1 is MDHEN and CDR2 is SYDVKM. The CDR3 region has the DNA TGTGCCAGCAGCCTCCGAGGACAGGGTTTTCGGAGCGAAGCTTTCTTT. Protein: CASSLRGQGFRSEAFF. The variable domain in full, completed from reference TRBV28 and TRBJ1-1, reads DVKVTQSSRYLVKRTGEKVFLECVQDMDHENMFWYRQDPGLGLRLIYFSYDVKMKEKGDIPEGYSVSREKKERFSLILESASTNQTSMYLCASSLRGQGFRSEAFFGQGTRLTVV.

The rearrangement joins TRBV19 to TRBJ2-1; 9 positions match TRBD1. Germline V lookup: CDR1 LNHDA, CDR2 SQIVND (reference sequence). The length of the CDR3 is 16 residues. V dropped 2 bases and J dropped 6; count of bases not matched to a gene: 8. The CDR3 sequence is CASSIKGTGTINEQFF. The CDR3 nucleotides are TGTGCCAGTAGTATAAAGGGGACAGGGACCATCAATGAGCAGTTCTTC.

The gene calls are TRBV11-2 and TRBJ2-3; TRBD1 might be the D (5 bases). CDR1 SGHAT and CDR2 FQNNGV come from the germline V gene. The CDR3 sequence is 16 residues long. Deletions cut 0 bases from V and 3 bases from J, with 13 bases between. CDR3 bases: TGTGCCAGCAGCTTAGACGCAGGGTTGGGAACAGATACGCAGTATTTT. Amino acid sequence: CASSLDAGLGTDTQYF.

This clone was counted a single time. The chain links TRBV19 to TRBJ1-5, with D unresolved. Germline V gene lookup returns CDR1 LNHDA and CDR2 SQIVND (reference sequence). V was shortened by 6 bases and J by 2 bases, with 11 bases between the two germline ends. The CDR3 totals 14 residues. This CDR3 reads CASSPAGGNQPQHF. DNA for the CDR3: TGTGCCAGTAGCCCGGCGGGTGGCAATCAGCCCCAGCATTTT.

The chain couples TRBV5-1 to TRBJ2-1, with 8 positions matching TRBD2. Trimming took 1 base from V and 7 from J; bases not matched to a gene: 10. In germline, CDR1 is SGHRS, CDR2 YFSETQ. This CDR3 has 16 amino acids. The DNA for the CDR3 is TGCGCCAGCAGCTTGACTTCGGCGGGGGGAAAAAATGAGCAGTTCTTC. It translates to CASSLTSAGGKNEQFF.

This chain connects TRBV18 to TRBJ1-2; perhaps TRBD1 as D (6 bases). The CDR3 is 19 amino acids. The germline V gene has CDR1 KGHSH and CDR2 LQKENI. V was clipped by 3 bases and J by 4 bases, with 27 bases between them. The DNA for the CDR3 is TGTGCCAGCTCACCCCCGGGTCAGGGGATACCCCCACAACGCTATGGCTACACCTTC. Its protein is CASSPPGQGIPPQRYGYTF.

The chain recombines TRBV11-2 with TRBJ2-5; D not resolved. Between the trimmed V and J ends, which lost 3 bases and 5 bases, there was a span of 10 bases. The CDR3 runs to 13 residues. In germline, CDR1 is SGHAT, CDR2 FQNNGV. The CDR3 loop is CASSFGRAETQYF. Here the CDR3 DNA reads TGTGCCAGCAGCTTCGGCCGAGCGGAGACCCAGTACTTC.

The chain joins TRBV5-1 to TRBJ2-7; possibly TRBD2 for D (6 bases). Germline V gene data show CDR1 as SGHRS and CDR2 as YFSETQ. This CDR3 region has 14 residues. V was trimmed by 0 bases and J by 2 bases, leaving 9 bases between them. CDR3 protein: CASSLAGGAYEQYF. DNA of the CDR3: TGCGCCAGCAGCTTGGCCGGGGGAGCCTACGAGCAGTACTTC.

The genes are TRBV25-1 and TRBJ1-2; D not resolved. Germline CDR1 reads MGHDK; CDR2 reads SYGVNS. V was shortened by 4 bases and J by 1 base, with 10 bases between the two germline ends. The CDR3 runs 14 residues. CDR3 sequence (DNA): TGTGCCAGCAGTGGTACGGTAAATAACTATGGCTACACCTTC. Translated: CASSGTVNNYGYTF.

The sample holds one count of this clone. CDR3 protein: CASRPNRGRFQETQYF. CDR3 sequence (DNA): TGTGCCAGCAGGCCGAACAGGGGGCGATTTCAAGAGACCCAGTACTTC. J is TRBJ2-5 and V is TRBV6-4, with 9 bases aligning to TRBD1. Trimming at V came to 6 bases and at J to 2 bases, leaving 10 bases not matched to a gene. Germline CDR1 and CDR2: MRHNA and SNTAGT. The CDR3 covers 16 residues.

This clone was observed a handful of times. This chain uses TRBV30 with TRBJ1-2; TRBD1 agrees at 9 bases. CDR1 and CDR2 from the germline V gene are GTSNPN and SVGIG (reference sequence). This CDR3 is 14 amino acids long. V lost 3 bases to trimming and J lost 1 base; unmatched junction nucleotides: 3. The CDR3 is CAWSTGGGNYGYTF. The CDR3 bases are TGTGCCTGGAGCACAGGGGGCGGTAACTATGGCTACACCTTC.

V is TRBV2 and J is TRBJ2-3; maybe TRBD2 (5 bases). This CDR3 is 12 amino acids long. The V gene lost 5 bases and the J gene lost 5 bases, with 8 bases spanning the gap. Germline V gene data show CDR1 as SNHLY and CDR2 as FYNNEI. CDR3 nucleotides: TGTGCCAGCAGTTCCGCGGGAGATACGCAGTATTTT. Protein product: CASSSAGDTQYF.